Below, 23 T cell receptor beta chains from the same sample are listed, as sequenced in a study of response to subunit inactivated influenza vaccine. TCRdb reprocessed the RT-PCR reads with MiXCR, giving one entry per CDR3 protein. The sample carries about 800,000 distinct CDR3 sequences, roughly 20% recorded once. The sample here was PBMCs from blood, taken 4 to 6 days after vaccination. The source of these receptors is a man aged 45-65 years who received an inactivated influenza vaccine.

This clonotype showed up just a few times. The V and J genes are TRBV29-1 and TRBJ2-7, with D perhaps TRBD2 (5 bases). Trimming removed 4 bases at V and 3 bases at J, with 13 bases between. Germline lookup yields CDR1 SQVTM and CDR2 ANQGSEA. The CDR3 length is 13 residues. The CDR3 DNA follows: TGCAGCGTTGCGGCGGGCGGCTTCTACGAGCAGTACTTC. This translates into CSVAAGGFYEQYF.

This clonotype was recorded many times. J is TRBJ2-5 and V is TRBV10-3; 10 bases line up with TRBD2. The CDR3 runs to 13 residues. From germline, CDR1 is ENHRY and CDR2 SYGVKD. V shed 6 bases and J 5 bases; nucleotides not matched to a gene: 3. CDR3 residues: CAISGTSVETQYF. For the CDR3, the DNA is TGTGCCATCAGCGGGACTAGCGTTGAGACCCAGTACTTC.

This chain connects TRBV29-1 to TRBJ2-1; the D is unclear. V was trimmed by 3 bases and J by 9 bases, leaving 9 bases between them. CDR3 size: 11 residues. Germline lookup yields CDR1 SQVTM and CDR2 ANQGSEA. Here the CDR3 reads CSVDLLTEQFF. The DNA of the CDR3 is TGCAGCGTTGATCTACTTACTGAGCAGTTCTTC.

This chain links TRBV4-3 with TRBJ2-5; 7 bases are shared with TRBD1. V shed 1 base and J 4 bases; nucleotides not matched to a gene: 3. CDR1 and CDR2 from the germline V gene are LGHNA and YSLEER. The CDR3 totals 14 residues. The CDR3 here is CASSQGQGGETQYF. CDR3 in DNA: TGCGCCAGCAGCCAAGGACAGGGTGGAGAGACCCAGTACTTC.

This clonotype came up many times. The chain recombines TRBV12-3 or TRBV12-4 with TRBJ1-2; D is ambiguous. V was trimmed by 3 bases and J by 2 bases, leaving 7 bases between them. The CDR3 is 13 residues long. The chain's CDR3 is CASSLTSNYGYTF. CDR3 sequence (DNA): TGTGCCAGCAGTTTGACCAGCAACTATGGCTACACCTTC.

CDR3: CASTKLDRLNEQFF. CDR3 nucleotide sequence: TGTGCCAGCACCAAACTAGATCGCCTAAATGAGCAGTTCTTC. The genes are TRBV12-3 or TRBV12-4 and TRBJ2-1, with D perhaps TRBD2 (5 bases). The CDR3 covers 14 residues. Trimming cost V 7 bases and J 7 bases, with 17 bases left between them.

This rearrangement joins TRBV20-1 to TRBJ2-3; TRBD2 might be the D (5 bases). Per germline, CDR1 DFQATT and CDR2 SNEGSKA (reference sequence). V lost 2 bases and J 6 bases, leaving 21 bases between the germline ends. This CDR3 has 16 residues. CDR3 sequence reads: CSARKARRLGADTQYF. For the CDR3, the DNA is TGCAGTGCTAGAAAAGCCCGGAGGTTAGGAGCGGATACGCAGTATTTT.

This clonotype occurred a few times. This chain joins TRBV20-1 and TRBJ2-7; perhaps TRBD1 as D (5 bases). The CDR3 is made up of 16 amino acids. CDR1 and CDR2 from the germline V gene are DFQATT and SNEGSKA (reference sequence). The germline V and J ends were trimmed by 1 base and 1 base, with 17 bases remaining between them. In nucleotides, the CDR3 is TGCAGTGCTAGAGGGGGTGGACATCGGTCGTCCTACGAGCAGTACTTC. It yields the protein CSARGGGHRSSYEQYF.

The table lists this clonotype with a few counts. This chain connects TRBV4-3 to TRBJ2-1, with D tentatively TRBD2 (6 bases). Trimming removed 0 bases from V and 3 bases from J, with 9 bases in between. The CDR3 totals 15 residues. Germline CDR1 and CDR2: LGHNA and YSLEER. In nucleotides, the CDR3 is TGCGCCAGCAGCCAAGATTGGAGGGTCTACAATGAGCAGTTCTTC. The encoded protein is CASSQDWRVYNEQFF.

A single count supports this clonotype. V usage is TRBV3-1 and J usage is TRBJ2-6; 9 nucleotides align to TRBD1. The CDR3 spans 15 residues. The V gene end was trimmed by 3 bases and the J gene end by 6 bases; junction bases not matched to a gene: 3. The germline V gene has CDR1 LGHDT and CDR2 YNNKEL (reference sequence). The CDR3 DNA follows: TGTGCCAGCAGCCACCGACAGGGGGAGGCCAACGTCCTGACTTTC. Translating gives CASSHRQGEANVLTF.

The V gene is TRBV6-1, the J gene TRBJ2-5; 8 positions match TRBD2. This CDR3 is 15 amino acids long. Germline-derived CDR1 and CDR2 are MNHNS and SASEGT. V was pared by 5 bases and J by 5 bases, with 10 bases of the junction left unmatched. CDR3 sequence reads: CASSPNGLARETQYF. DNA for the CDR3: TGTGCCAGCAGTCCGAACGGACTAGCTAGGGAGACCCAGTACTTC.

This clonotype has more than one count but fewer than ten. The V and J genes are TRBV4-2 and TRBJ2-3; 9 bases match TRBD2. CDR3 length: 16 amino acids. Germline CDR1 is LGHNA and CDR2 is YNFKEQ. V dropped 0 bases and J dropped 3; count of bases not matched to a gene: 4. The CDR3 sequence: CASSQDPSGKTDTQYF. The CDR3 bases are TGTGCCAGCAGCCAAGATCCTAGCGGGAAGACAGATACGCAGTATTTT.

Points on this clonotype: Its ends do not fully match the called genes, so a read error is possible. The gene calls are TRBV13 and TRBJ2-5; 7 nucleotides agree with TRBD2. The length of the CDR3 is 14 residues. Germline V CDR1 and CDR2: PRHDT, FYEKMQ (reference sequence). CDR3 in DNA: TGTGCCAGCAGCCCCGTGGGAGGGATTGAGACCCATTACTTC. It translates to CASSPVGGIETHYF.

This rearrangement joins TRBV11-2 to TRBJ2-5, with 9 bases lining up with TRBD1. CDR1 is SGHAT, CDR2 FQNNGV, per germline. The CDR3 runs to 15 residues. Germline trimming cut 6 bases from V and 4 bases from J; bases unmatched to any gene: 9. This CDR3 reads CASRPPGQGAETQYF. The CDR3 DNA reads TGTGCCAGCAGACCGCCGGGACAGGGAGCAGAGACCCAGTACTTC.

This clonotype was observed a handful of times. J is TRBJ2-2 and V is TRBV10-3; 12 nucleotides line up with TRBD2. With 10 bases clipped from V and 2 bases from J, the junction kept 8 bases outside the gene matches. The CDR3 has 16 residues. The germline V gene encodes CDR1 ENHRY and CDR2 SYGVKD. DNA for the CDR3: TGTGCCACGAAAGGACTAGCGGGGACCAACACCGGGGAGCTGTTTTTT. It is translated as CATKGLAGTNTGELFF.

This clonotype has just a few counts. V gene TRBV6-2 or TRBV6-3 combines with J gene TRBJ2-7; 9 bases line up with TRBD1. This CDR3 has 13 amino acids. In germline, CDR1 is MNHEY, CDR2 SVGEGT. V shed 8 bases, J shed 2 bases, and the junction held 4 bases outside the gene matches. The CDR3 region is CASGDRAPYEQYF. CDR3 in DNA: TGTGCCAGCGGGGACAGGGCGCCCTACGAGCAGTACTTC.

CDR3 in DNA: TGTGCCAGTAGTTCCCAGAGGGGGGCCTATGGCTACACCTTC. Its protein product is CASSSQRGAYGYTF. The chain uses TRBV19 and TRBJ1-2, with D tentatively TRBD1 (6 bases). The CDR3 spans 14 residues. CDR1 and CDR2 from the germline V gene are LNHDA and SQIVND (reference sequence). V lost 5 bases and J lost 4, with 14 bases in between.

The chain employs TRBV20-1 and TRBJ1-2; the D is unclear. The V end was cut by 5 bases, the J end by 2 bases, with 12 bases between. CDR3 length equals 13 residues. CDR1 and CDR2 (germline): DFQATT, SNEGSKA (reference sequence). The chain's CDR3 is CSARRRENYGYTF. Written as DNA, the CDR3 is TGCAGTGCTCGCCGCCGGGAGAACTATGGCTACACCTTC.

The chain employs TRBV27 and TRBJ2-2, with 9 positions matching TRBD1. The CDR3 has 19 amino acids. V lost 1 base, J lost 2 bases, and 11 bases stayed unmatched. Germline CDR1 and CDR2: MNHEY and SMNVEV (reference sequence). CDR3 DNA: TGTGCCAGCAGTTTATATGGCGACAGGGGGTTATCAAACACCGGGGAGCTGTTTTTT. As protein: CASSLYGDRGLSNTGELFF.

In its sample, this clonotype was seen a few times. V and J are TRBV27 and TRBJ2-3; the D is unclear. The CDR3 length is 14 residues. Deletions cut 3 bases from V and 0 bases from J, with 7 bases between. Germline lookup yields CDR1 MNHEY and CDR2 SMNVEV (reference sequence). The CDR3 reads CASSFVISTDTQYF. The CDR3 DNA reads as TGTGCCAGCAGTTTTGTCATTAGCACAGATACGCAGTATTTT.

The chain combines TRBV20-1 with TRBJ2-7; possibly TRBD1 for D (5 bases). The CDR3 length is 14 residues. Germline CDR1 is DFQATT and CDR2 is SNEGSKA (reference sequence). Trimming took off 3 bases at V and 4 bases at J, with 16 bases between the two ends. CDR3 sequence (DNA): TGCAGTGCTAGTAGGTCAGGGCTCACTTACGAGCAGTACTTC. It specifies CSASRSGLTYEQYF.

The V and J genes are TRBV6-1 and TRBJ1-4; TRBD1 matches 9 bases. CDR3 length: 17 amino acids. V lost 5 bases and J lost 7; bases outside the gene matches: 14. The germline V gene encodes CDR1 MNHNS and CDR2 SASEGT. The CDR3 protein is CASSTGTGSGAGEKLFF. The CDR3 DNA is TGTGCCAGCAGTACCGGGACAGGGTCGGGGGCCGGTGAAAAACTGTTTTTT.

This chain connects TRBV20-1 to TRBJ2-7, with 8 positions matching TRBD2. Germline V gives CDR1 DFQATT, CDR2 SNEGSKA (reference sequence). The CDR3 sequence is 16 residues long. Trimming removed 3 bases from V and 0 bases from J; junction bases left unmatched: 10. In DNA, the CDR3 is TGCAGTGCTAGGGGGTTTGGGGCGGGGGGCTCCTACGAGCAGTACTTC. Protein sequence: CSARGFGAGGSYEQYF.